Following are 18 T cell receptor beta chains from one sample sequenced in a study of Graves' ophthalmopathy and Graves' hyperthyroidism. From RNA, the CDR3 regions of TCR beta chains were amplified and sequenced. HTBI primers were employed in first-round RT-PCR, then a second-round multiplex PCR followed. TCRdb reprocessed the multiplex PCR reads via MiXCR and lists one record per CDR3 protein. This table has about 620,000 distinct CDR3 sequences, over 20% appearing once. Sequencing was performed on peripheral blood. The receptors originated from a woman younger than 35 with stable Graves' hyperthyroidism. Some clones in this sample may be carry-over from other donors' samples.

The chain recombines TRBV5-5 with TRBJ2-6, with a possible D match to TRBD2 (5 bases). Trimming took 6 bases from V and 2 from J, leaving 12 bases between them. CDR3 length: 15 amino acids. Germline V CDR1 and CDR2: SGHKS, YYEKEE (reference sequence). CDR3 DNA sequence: TGTGCCAGCACCTTTTGGGGAGCTGGGGCCAACGTCCTGACTTTC. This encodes CASTFWGAGANVLTF.

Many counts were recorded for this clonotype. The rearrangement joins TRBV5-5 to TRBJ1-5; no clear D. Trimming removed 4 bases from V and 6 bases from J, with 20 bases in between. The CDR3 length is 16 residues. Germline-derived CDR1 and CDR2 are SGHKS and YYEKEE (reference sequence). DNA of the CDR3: TGTGCCAGCAGCCCTCTGGACGTCCAAAGAGGTCAGCCCCAGCATTTT. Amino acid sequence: CASSPLDVQRGQPQHF. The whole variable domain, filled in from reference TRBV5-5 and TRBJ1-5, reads DAGVTQSPTHLIKTRGQQVTLRCSPISGHKSVSWYQQVLGQGPQFIFQYYEKEERGRGNFPDRFSARQFPNYSSELNVNALLLGDSALYLCASSPLDVQRGQPQHFGDGTRLSIL.

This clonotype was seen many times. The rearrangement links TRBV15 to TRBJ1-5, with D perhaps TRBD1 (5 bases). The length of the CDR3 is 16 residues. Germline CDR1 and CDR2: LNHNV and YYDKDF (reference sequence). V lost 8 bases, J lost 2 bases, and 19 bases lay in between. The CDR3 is CATSLDGTYGNQPQHF. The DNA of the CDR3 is TGTGCCACCTCCCTAGATGGGACGTATGGCAATCAGCCCCAGCATTTT.

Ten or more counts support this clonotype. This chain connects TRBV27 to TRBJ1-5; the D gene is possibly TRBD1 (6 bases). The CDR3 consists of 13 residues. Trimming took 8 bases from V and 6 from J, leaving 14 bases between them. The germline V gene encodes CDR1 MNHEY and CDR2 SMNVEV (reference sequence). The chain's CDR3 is CASGGQVFQPQHF. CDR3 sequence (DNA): TGTGCCAGCGGGGGGCAGGTCTTTCAGCCCCAGCATTTT.

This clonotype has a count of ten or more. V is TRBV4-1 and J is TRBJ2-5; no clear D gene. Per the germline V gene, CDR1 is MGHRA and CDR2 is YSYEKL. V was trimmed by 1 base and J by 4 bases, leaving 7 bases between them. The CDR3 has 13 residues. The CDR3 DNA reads TGCGCCAGCAGCCAAGCAATGGCAGAGACCCAGTACTTC. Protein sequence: CASSQAMAETQYF.

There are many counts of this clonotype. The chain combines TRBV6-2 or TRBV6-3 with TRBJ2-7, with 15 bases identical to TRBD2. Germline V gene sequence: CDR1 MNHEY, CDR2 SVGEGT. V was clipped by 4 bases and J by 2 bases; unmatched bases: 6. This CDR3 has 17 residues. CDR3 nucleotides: TGTGCCAGCAGTTTGGGACTAGCGGGGGGAGAAACCTACGAGCAGTACTTC. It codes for CASSLGLAGGETYEQYF.

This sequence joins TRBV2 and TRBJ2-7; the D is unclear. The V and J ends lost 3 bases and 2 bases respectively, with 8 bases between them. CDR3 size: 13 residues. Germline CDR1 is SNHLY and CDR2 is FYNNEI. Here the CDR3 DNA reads TGTGCCAGCAGTGATCGAAGCACCTACGAGCAGTACTTC. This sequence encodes CASSDRSTYEQYF.

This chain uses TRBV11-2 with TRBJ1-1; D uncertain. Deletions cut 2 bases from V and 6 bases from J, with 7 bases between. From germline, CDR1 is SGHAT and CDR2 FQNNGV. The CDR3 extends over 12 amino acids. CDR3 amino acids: CASSLFGAEAFF. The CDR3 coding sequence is TGTGCCAGCAGCTTATTTGGCGCTGAAGCTTTCTTT.

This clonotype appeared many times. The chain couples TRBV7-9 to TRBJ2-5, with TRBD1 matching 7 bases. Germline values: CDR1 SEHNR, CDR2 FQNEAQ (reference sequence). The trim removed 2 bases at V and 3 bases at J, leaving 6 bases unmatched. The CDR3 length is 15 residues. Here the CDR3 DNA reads TGTGCCAGCAGCTTATGGGGACAGCTGAAAGAGACCCAGTACTTC. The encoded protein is CASSLWGQLKETQYF.

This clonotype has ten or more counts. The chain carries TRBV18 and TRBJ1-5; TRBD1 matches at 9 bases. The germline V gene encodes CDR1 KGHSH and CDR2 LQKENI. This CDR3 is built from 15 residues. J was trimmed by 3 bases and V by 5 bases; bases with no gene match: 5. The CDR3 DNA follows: TGTGCCAGCTCATCCGGGACAGGGTACAATCAGCCCCAGCATTTT. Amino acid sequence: CASSSGTGYNQPQHF.

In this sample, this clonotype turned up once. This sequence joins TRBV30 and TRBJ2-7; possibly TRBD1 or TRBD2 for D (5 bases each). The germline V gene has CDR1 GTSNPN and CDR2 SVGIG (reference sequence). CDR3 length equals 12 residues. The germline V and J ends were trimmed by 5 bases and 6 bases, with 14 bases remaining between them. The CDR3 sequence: CAWGGTMSEQYF. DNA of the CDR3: TGTGCCTGGGGTGGGACGATGAGCGAGCAGTACTTC.

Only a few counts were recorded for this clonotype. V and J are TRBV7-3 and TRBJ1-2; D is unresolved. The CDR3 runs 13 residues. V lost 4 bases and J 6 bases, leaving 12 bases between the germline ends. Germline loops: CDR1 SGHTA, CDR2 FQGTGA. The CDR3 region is CASSSYSGDGYTF. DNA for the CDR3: TGTGCCAGCAGCTCTTACTCTGGGGATGGCTACACCTTC.

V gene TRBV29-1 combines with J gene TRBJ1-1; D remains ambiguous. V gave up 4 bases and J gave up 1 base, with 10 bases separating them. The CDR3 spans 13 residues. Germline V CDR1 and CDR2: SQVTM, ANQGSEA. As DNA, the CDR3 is TGCAGCGTTGTTTTTCCCCCGAACACTGAAGCTTTCTTT. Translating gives CSVVFPPNTEAFF. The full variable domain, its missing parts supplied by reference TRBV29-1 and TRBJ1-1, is SAVISQKPSRDICQRGTSLTIQCQVDSQVTMMFWYRQQPGQSLTLIATANQGSEATYESGFVIDKFPISRPNLTFSTLTVSNMSPEDSSIYLCSVVFPPNTEAFFGQGTRLTVV.

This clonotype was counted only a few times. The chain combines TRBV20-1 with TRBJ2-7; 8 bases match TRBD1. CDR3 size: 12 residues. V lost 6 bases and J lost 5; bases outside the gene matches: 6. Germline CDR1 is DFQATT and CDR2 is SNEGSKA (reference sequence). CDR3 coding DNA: TGCAGTGCGCCGGACAGGGTAAACGAGCAGTACTTC. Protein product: CSAPDRVNEQYF.

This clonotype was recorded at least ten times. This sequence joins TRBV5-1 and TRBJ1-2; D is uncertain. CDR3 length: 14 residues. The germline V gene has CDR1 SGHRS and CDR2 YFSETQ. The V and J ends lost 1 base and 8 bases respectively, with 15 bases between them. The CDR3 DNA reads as TGCGCCAGCAGCTTGAATGTGGGCCTTCGGGGCTACACCTTC. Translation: CASSLNVGLRGYTF.

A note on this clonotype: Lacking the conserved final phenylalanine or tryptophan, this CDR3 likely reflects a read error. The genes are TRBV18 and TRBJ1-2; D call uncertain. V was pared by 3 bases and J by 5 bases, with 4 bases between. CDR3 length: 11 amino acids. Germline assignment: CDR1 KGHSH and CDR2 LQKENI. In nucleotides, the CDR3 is TGTGCCAGCTCACCCTCATATGGCTACACCTTG. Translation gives CASSPSYGYTL.

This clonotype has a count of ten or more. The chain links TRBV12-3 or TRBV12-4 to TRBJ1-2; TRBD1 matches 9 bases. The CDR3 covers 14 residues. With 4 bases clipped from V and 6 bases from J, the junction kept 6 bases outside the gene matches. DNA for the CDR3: TGTGCCAGCAGTTCTAAGACAGGGGGTAATGGCTACACCTTC. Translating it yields CASSSKTGGNGYTF.

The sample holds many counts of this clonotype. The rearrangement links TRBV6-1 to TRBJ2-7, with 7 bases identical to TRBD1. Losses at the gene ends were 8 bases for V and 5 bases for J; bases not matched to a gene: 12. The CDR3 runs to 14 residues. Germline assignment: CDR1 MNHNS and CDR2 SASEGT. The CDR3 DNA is TGTGCCAGCGCCGTACAGGGGCAACCGGACGAGCAGTACTTC. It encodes CASAVQGQPDEQYF.